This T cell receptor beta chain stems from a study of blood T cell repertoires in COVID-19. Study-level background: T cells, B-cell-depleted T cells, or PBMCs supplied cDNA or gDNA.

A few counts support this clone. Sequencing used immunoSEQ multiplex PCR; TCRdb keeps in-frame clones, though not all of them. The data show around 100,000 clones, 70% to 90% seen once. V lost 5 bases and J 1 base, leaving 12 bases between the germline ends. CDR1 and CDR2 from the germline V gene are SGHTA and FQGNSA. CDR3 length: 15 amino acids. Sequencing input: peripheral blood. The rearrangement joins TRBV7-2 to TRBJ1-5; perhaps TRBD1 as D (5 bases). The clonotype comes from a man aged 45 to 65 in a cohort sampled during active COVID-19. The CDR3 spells CASSPGVGSNQPQHF. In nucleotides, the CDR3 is TGTGCCAGCAGCCCGGGGGTCGGGAGCAATCAGCCCCAGCATTTT. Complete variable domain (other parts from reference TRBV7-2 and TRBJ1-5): GAGVSQSPSNKVTEKGKDVELRCDPISGHTALYWYRQSLGQGLEFLIYFQGNSAPDKSGLPSDRFSAERTGGSVSTLTIQRTQQEDSAVYLCASSPGVGSNQPQHFGDGTRLSIL.